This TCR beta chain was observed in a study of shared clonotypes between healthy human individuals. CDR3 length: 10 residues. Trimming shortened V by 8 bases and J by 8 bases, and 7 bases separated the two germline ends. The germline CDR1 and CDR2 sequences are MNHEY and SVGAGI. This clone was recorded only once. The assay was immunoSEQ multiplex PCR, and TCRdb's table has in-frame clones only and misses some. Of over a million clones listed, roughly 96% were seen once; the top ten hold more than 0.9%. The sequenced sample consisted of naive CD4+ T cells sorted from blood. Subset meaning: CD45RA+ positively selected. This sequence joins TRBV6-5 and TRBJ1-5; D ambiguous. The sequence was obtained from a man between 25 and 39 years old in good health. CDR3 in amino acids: CASGRKPQHF. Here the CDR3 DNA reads TGTGCCAGCGGTCGAAAGCCCCAGCATTTT.